This is a list of T cell receptor beta chains from one sample in a study of cytomegalovirus exposure and HLA in healthy donors. Libraries were prepared by immunoSEQ multiplex PCR; TCRdb keeps only in-frame clonotypes and omits some of them. The sample lists about 170,000 clones; about four fifths were seen once. The sequenced sample consisted of PBMCs. The receptors derive from a woman aged 18-29 years in good health and CMV-seronegative. Both conserved end residues are part of each CDR3. The D gene is left open where the match is weak. Size tells how often a clone was seen (once, few, many) or the class of an expanded clone, and some rows leave it out.

v_gene	abundance	d_gene	j_gene	CDR3nt	CDR3aa
TRBV5-1	NA	TRBD1	TRBJ2-7	TGCGCCAGCAGCTTGGCCCCACGGGACAGGGGATCCTACGAGCAGTACTTC	CASSLAPRDRGSYEQYF
TRBV5-5	NA	NA	TRBJ2-4	TGTGCCAGCAGCACGGACAGATCTCAAAACATTCAGTACTTC	CASSTDRSQNIQYF
TRBV7-9	NA	TRBD2	TRBJ2-1	TGTGCCAGCAGCTCACTAGCGGGAACCCACTCGGGTGAGCAGTTCTTC	CASSSLAGTHSGEQFF
TRBV5-4	NA	NA	TRBJ2-6	TGTGCCAGCAGCTTACCCACAGGGAACGGGGCCAACGTCCTGACTTTC	CASSLPTGNGANVLTF
TRBV7-2	few	NA	TRBJ1-5	TGTGCCAGCAGTTTAGCGTCGGCACCCGGAGGCCAGCCCCAGCATTTT	CASSLASAPGGQPQHF
TRBV15	few	TRBD2	TRBJ2-5	TGTGCCACCAGCAGGGGAGGGGATTACGAGACCCAGTACTTC	CATSRGGDYETQYF
TRBV28	NA	NA	TRBJ2-5	TGTGCCAGCAGTTTATCAAGTCGGGGTTTGGAAGTGCAAGAGACCCAGTACTTC	CASSLSSRGLEVQETQYF
TRBV9	NA	NA	TRBJ2-3	TGTGCCAGCAGCACTTTACAGGGAGCAGATACGCAGTATTTT	CASSTLQGADTQYF
TRBV14	NA	TRBD1	TRBJ1-5	TGTGCCACCCTTAAGACAGGGTTCAATCAGCCCCAGCATTTT	CATLKTGFNQPQHF
TRBV2	once	TRBD1	TRBJ2-7	TGTGCCAGCAGCAGCTTCAGGGGGCCCGGGCAGTACTTC	CASSSFRGPGQYF
TRBV30	NA	NA	TRBJ2-3	TGTGCCTGGAGTGTACGGGGGGCATTTCCCGATACGCAGTATTTT	CAWSVRGAFPDTQYF
TRBV4-1	NA	TRBD2	TRBJ2-1	TGCGCCAGCAGCCAAGGGACTAGCGGGACGTACAATGAGCAGTTCTTC	CASSQGTSGTYNEQFF
TRBV5-1	NA	TRBD1	TRBJ2-7	TGCGCCAGCAGCTTTGGATCCCAACAGGGGTGGCGAGAGCAGTACTTC	CASSFGSQQGWREQYF
TRBV6-5	NA	NA	TRBJ1-1	TGTGCCAGCGGCTTTGGCGGAGGGACCTCTGAAGCTTTCTTT	CASGFGGGTSEAFF
TRBV5-8	once	NA	TRBJ2-7	TGTGCCAGCAGCTTGGGACAGGCCCTGGACGAGCAGTACTTC	CASSLGQALDEQYF
TRBV7-9	NA	TRBD1	TRBJ1-1	TGTTCCAGCAGCTTAGGTCGCACAGGGGTAAACACTGAAGCTTTCTTT	CSSSLGRTGVNTEAFF
TRBV5-1	few	TRBD2	TRBJ2-3	TGCGCCAGCAGCTTGTGGGGGACTAGCGGGCCATCTAGCACAGATACGCAGTATTTT	CASSLWGTSGPSSTDTQYF
TRBV19	NA	TRBD1	TRBJ2-4	TGTGCCAGTAGTCCGGACAGGGGTTTGGACATTCAGTACTTC	CASSPDRGLDIQYF
TRBV28	NA	TRBD1	TRBJ2-1	TGTGCCAGCAGTCCCTGGGACAGGGAGGGCAATGAGCAGTTCTTC	CASSPWDREGNEQFF
TRBV5-6	few	TRBD2	TRBJ2-3	TGTGCCAGCAGCCTCTTTGGCGGGAGGGTGGGAGATACGCAGTATTTT	CASSLFGGRVGDTQYF
TRBV18	few	NA	TRBJ2-5	TGTGCCAGCTCACCGCCGGGGGACAGCGTAAAAGAGACCCAGTACTTC	CASSPPGDSVKETQYF
TRBV5-6	NA	NA	TRBJ2-5	TGTGCCAGCACCTCAGGGGTTTCGAGGGAGACCCAGTACTTC	CASTSGVSRETQYF